The clone carrying this TCR delta chain came up many times. Antigen: not known. TCRdb records a much larger clone's protein for this DNA, with a difference at residue 8 that likely arises from a read error; the protein given is the translation of the DNA. CDR3 size: 14 residues. Germline CDR1 is GEAIGNYY and CDR2 is EKD. V lost 1 base, J lost 9 bases, and 17 bases lay in between. Flow sorting of PBMC yielded separate Vgamma9/Vdelta2+ and Vdelta2-negative gammadelta T cell populations for bulk repertoire analysis. The sample originates from a study of γδ T cells in repeated Plasmodium falciparum infection. Both TRG and TRD chains were sequenced from each sorted sample. TCRdb reanalyzed the multiplex PCR reads using CATT. The table records tens of thousands of delta-chain clones, 0.75% to 1% of them present only once. Study-wide findings and caveats: Vgamma9/Vdelta2+ T cells showed a stable polyclonal repertoire with shared TCRgamma sequences. Compared with Australian children, Malian Vdelta2-negative repertoires seemed more clonal, less diverse, less shared. Vdelta2-negative gammadelta repertoires, largely Vdelta1+, seemingly showed infection-driven waves of new clonal selection.

The material sequenced was gamma-delta T cells from blood. The TCR sequence derives from a pool of human donors (malaria-infected and uninfected, not separated). This chain links TRDV2 with TRDJ1; D may be TRDD3 (5 bases). For the CDR3, the DNA is TGTGCCTGTGACACAGTAATGCCGGGATCTGAACTCATCTTT. Protein product: CACDTVMPGSELIF.